This T cell receptor beta chain derives from a study of cytomegalovirus exposure and HLA in healthy donors. With regard to this clone: The antigen is unknown.

CDR1 and CDR2 from the germline V gene are SGHKS and YYEKEE (reference sequence). V lost 2 bases, J lost 1 base, and 5 bases stayed unmatched. The CDR3 covers 16 residues. Primers for the PCR totalled 60 Vbeta and 13 Jbeta. The table came from immunoSEQ multiplex PCR; TCRdb's copy has only in-frame clones and leaves some out. The sample data list 150,000 or so clones. Study observations and caveats: Three chains tied to CMV proved CMV antigen-specific in vitro.

This clonotype originated in a woman between 18 and 29 years old in good health and CMV-seronegative. The sequenced sample consisted of PBMCs. This chain uses TRBV5-5 with TRBJ1-5, with 8 bases fitting TRBD1. In DNA, the CDR3 is TGTGCCAGCAGCTTCAGGGGGCCAGGGAGCAATCAGCCCCAGCATTTT. Translation: CASSFRGPGSNQPQHF.